This T cell receptor beta chain was observed in a study of Ad26.COV2.S vaccination and SARS-CoV-2 variants. Study in general: Ad26.COV2.S arm of COV1001 included the donor. Once or twice, 56 days apart, Ad26.COV2.S was delivered intramuscularly.

Noted treatment: 15 to 20 received Ad26.COV2.S at low or high dose, single or two shots; 5 received placebo; per-sample allocation not given. Sampling was performed 63 days after the first vaccine or placebo injection. The CDR3 covers 16 residues. Looked up from germline, CDR1 is SGHRS and CDR2 is YFSETQ. Trimming cost V 4 bases and J 8 bases, with 22 bases left between them. TCRdb keeps only in-frame clones here, not all; method: immunoSEQ multiplex PCR. The sample comprises some 420,000 clones, 85% to 90% of which are singletons, and 3.5% to 4% rests with the top ten. This chain uses TRBV5-1 with TRBJ2-1; TRBD2 might be the D (7 bases). The receptor comes from a person between 18 and 65 years old who received the Ad26.COV2.S COVID-19 vaccine or a placebo. The source material was peripheral blood, sampled in a trial of Ad26.COV2.S vaccine versus placebo. The DNA of the CDR3 is TGCGCCAGCAGCCGAGGCGGGGGCGGGCCGGGCGATGAGCAGTTCTTC. Its translation: CASSRGGGGPGDEQFF.